The next 19 T cell receptor beta chains were all read from a single sample in a study of blood T cell repertoires in COVID-19. Profiling relied on immunoSEQ multiplex PCR, and the TCRdb table lists in-frame clones only, not all of them. The sample carries 250,000 to 400,000 clones, 89% recorded once. Sample: PBMCs or T cells enriched from blood (not recorded which). The receptors here all came from a man aged 55 to 70 who had recovered from COVID-19.

The gene calls are TRBV5-5 and TRBJ2-3; TRBD1 matches at 10 bases. CDR1 and CDR2 from the germline V gene are SGHKS and YYEKEE (reference sequence). The J segment lost 4 bases and the V segment lost 0 bases, leaving 5 bases of the junction unmatched. The CDR3 is made up of 16 amino acids. The CDR3 here is CASSLAPTGGADTQYF. DNA of the CDR3: TGTGCCAGCAGCTTGGCCCCGACAGGGGGCGCAGATACGCAGTATTTT.

For the CDR3, the DNA is TGCGCCAGCAGCTTGGCATCGGGGGTCTACGAGCAGTACTTC. Its protein is CASSLASGVYEQYF. The J gene is TRBJ2-7, the V gene TRBV5-1; a weak D match, TRBD2 (6 bases). V lost 0 bases to trimming and J lost 3 bases, with 10 bases between them. The CDR3 extends over 14 amino acids. Germline assignment: CDR1 SGHRS and CDR2 YFSETQ.

This clone was detected a few times. The J gene is TRBJ1-3, the V gene TRBV5-1, with 7 bases fitting TRBD1. CDR3 length: 15 residues. CDR1 is SGHRS, CDR2 YFSETQ, per germline. Trimming removed 2 bases from V and 4 bases from J; junction bases left unmatched: 6. The CDR3 nucleotides read TGCGCCAGCAGCTTCTATCAGGGGGACGGAAACACCATATATTTT. It yields the protein CASSFYQGDGNTIYF. Full variable domain (rest looked up from reference TRBV5-1 and TRBJ1-3): KAGVTQTPRYLIKTRGQQVTLSCSPISGHRSVSWYQQTPGQGLQFLFEYFSETQRNKGNFPGRFSGRQFSNSRSEMNVSTLELGDSALYLCASSFYQGDGNTIYFGEGSWLTVV.

The CDR3 reads CASSPQTSGSETQYF. CDR3 DNA sequence: TGTGCCAGCAGCCCACAGACTAGCGGGAGTGAGACCCAGTACTTC. The rearrangement uses TRBV9 and TRBJ2-5, with 12 bases that match TRBD2. The trim removed 4 bases at V and 5 bases at J, leaving 6 bases unmatched. The CDR3 consists of 15 residues. CDR1 and CDR2 (germline): SGDLS, YYNGEE.

The chain joins TRBV7-9 to TRBJ1-1, with D perhaps matching TRBD1 (6 bases). The V end lost 6 bases, the J end lost 3 bases, and 14 bases lay between the germline ends. Germline assignment: CDR1 SEHNR and CDR2 FQNEAQ (reference sequence). CDR3 length equals 14 residues. CDR3 in DNA: TGTGCCAGCAGGCCGGGGGGCCTGGACACTGAAGCTTTCTTT. This gives the protein CASRPGGLDTEAFF.

V and J are TRBV10-1 and TRBJ1-5; TRBD1 is a possible D gene (5 bases). V was clipped by 2 bases and J by 9 bases, with 11 bases between them. CDR1 WNHNN and CDR2 SYGVQD come from the germline V gene (reference sequence). The CDR3 is 13 amino acids. The CDR3 DNA reads TGCGCCAGCAGTGAGGACAGCATGGGGCCCCAGCATTTT. Its translation: CASSEDSMGPQHF.

The CDR3, as DNA: TGTGCCAGCAGCTTAGAGGGGGGACTAGTGTGGGAGACCCAGTACTTC. Its translation is CASSLEGGLVWETQYF. The rearrangement joins TRBV7-2 to TRBJ2-5; TRBD2 agrees at 8 bases. The ends lost 1 base at V and 5 bases at J; junction bases unmatched: 9. CDR3 length: 16 residues. Germline-derived CDR1 and CDR2 are SGHTA and FQGNSA.

This chain joins TRBV9 and TRBJ1-3; a possible D gene is TRBD1 (5 bases). From germline, CDR1 is SGDLS and CDR2 YYNGEE. This CDR3 has 18 amino acids. V lost 4 bases, J lost 8 bases, and 28 bases lay in between. Here the CDR3 DNA reads TGTGCCAGCAGCCCTAATTTGGTCGCGTTGCTGGGAGGGGACACCATATATTTT. Its translation is CASSPNLVALLGGDTIYF.

V and J are TRBV3-1 (or the pseudogene TRBV3-2) and TRBJ2-5; 7 positions agree with TRBD2. Germline CDR1 reads LGHDT; CDR2 reads YNNKEL (reference sequence). The CDR3 loop spans 16 amino acids. V lost 1 base to trimming and J lost 9 bases; unmatched junction nucleotides: 14. This chain's CDR3 is CASSQGSGGKVLAQYF. The CDR3 DNA reads as TGTGCCAGCAGCCAAGGGTCGGGGGGTAAGGTGTTGGCCCAGTACTTC.

The chain joins TRBV5-1 to TRBJ2-2, with 7 bases that match TRBD2. Germline V gives CDR1 SGHRS, CDR2 YFSETQ. The CDR3 totals 17 residues. The V segment lost 0 bases and the J segment 7 bases; nucleotides outside the gene matches: 12. The CDR3 is CASSLGGSGPLDGELFF. CDR3 bases: TGCGCCAGCAGCTTGGGAGGTAGCGGGCCTCTCGACGGGGAGCTGTTTTTT. The complete variable domain, with remaining parts taken from reference TRBV5-1 and TRBJ2-2, reads KAGVTQTPRYLIKTRGQQVTLSCSPISGHRSVSWYQQTPGQGLQFLFEYFSETQRNKGNFPGRFSGRQFSNSRSEMNVSTLELGDSALYLCASSLGGSGPLDGELFFGEGSRLTVL.

The chain employs TRBV11-2 and TRBJ2-3; D gene uncertain. CDR1 is SGHAT, CDR2 FQNNGV, per germline. This CDR3 is 15 amino acids long. Trimming took off 1 base at V and 0 bases at J, with 8 bases between the two ends. The CDR3 sequence is CASSLGSQSTDTQYF. CDR3 nucleotides: TGTGCCAGCAGCTTAGGTTCCCAGAGCACAGATACGCAGTATTTT.

J is TRBJ2-7 and V is TRBV29-1; perhaps TRBD1 as D (5 bases). Germline V gives CDR1 SQVTM, CDR2 ANQGSEA. This CDR3 contains 12 residues. Deletions cut 3 bases from V and 3 bases from J, with 9 bases between. In nucleotides, the CDR3 is TGCAGCGTTGATACAGGTTTCTACGAGCAGTACTTC. Its protein is CSVDTGFYEQYF.

The gene calls are TRBV7-3 and TRBJ2-3, with TRBD2 matching 10 bases. The J segment lost 0 bases and the V segment lost 1 base, leaving 10 bases of the junction unmatched. Germline V gene data show CDR1 as SGHTA and CDR2 as FQGTGA. The CDR3 runs 19 residues. The CDR3 here is CASSLRALAGPFSTDTQYF. CDR3 bases: TGTGCCAGCAGCTTAAGAGCACTAGCGGGACCCTTTAGCACAGATACGCAGTATTTT.

This rearrangement joins TRBV7-9 to TRBJ2-1; tentative D call: TRBD1 (5 bases). The CDR3 is 15 residues long. CDR1 and CDR2 (germline): SEHNR, FQNEAQ (reference sequence). The V and J ends lost 2 bases and 4 bases respectively, with 12 bases between them. This CDR3 is CASSLRQGLYNEQFF. CDR3 DNA sequence: TGTGCCAGCAGCTTAAGGCAGGGTTTATACAATGAGCAGTTCTTC.

J is TRBJ2-3 and V is TRBV5-4; TRBD2 matches at 7 bases. V gave up 4 bases and J gave up 9 bases; unmatched junction bases: 14. Germline loops: CDR1 SGHNT, CDR2 YYREEE (reference sequence). This CDR3 spans 15 amino acids. In nucleotides, the CDR3 is TGTGCCAGCAGCGCTCGGGACTACACCGGAGAGACGCAGTATTTT. Protein product: CASSARDYTGETQYF. Full variable domain (remainder filled in from reference TRBV5-4 and TRBJ2-3): ETGVTQSPTHLIKTRGQQVTLRCSSQSGHNTVSWYQQALGQGPQFIFQYYREEENGRGNFPPRFSGLQFPNYSSELNVNALELDDSALYLCASSARDYTGETQYFGPGTRLTVL.

The V gene is TRBV3-1 (or the pseudogene TRBV3-2), the J gene TRBJ1-5; 10 bases map to TRBD1. The J segment lost 5 bases and the V segment lost 4 bases, leaving 5 bases of the junction unmatched. The CDR3 is made up of 15 amino acids. Germline CDR1 is LGHDT and CDR2 is YNNKEL (reference sequence). Written as DNA, the CDR3 is TGTGCCAGCAGCCGCGGAGGGACAGGGGATCAGCCCCAGCATTTT. It specifies CASSRGGTGDQPQHF.

This clone showed up just once. The genes are TRBV24-1 and TRBJ1-2, with 8 bases fitting TRBD1. The CDR3 consists of 14 residues. V was clipped by 4 bases and J by 6 bases; unmatched bases: 6. Germline lookup yields CDR1 KGHDR and CDR2 SFDVKD. The CDR3 coding sequence is TGTGCCACCAGTGACTCGGGACAGGCACATGGCTACACCTTC. Translating it yields CATSDSGQAHGYTF.

The genes are TRBV19 and TRBJ2-1, with 11 bases matching TRBD2. Germline V lookup: CDR1 LNHDA, CDR2 SQIVND (reference sequence). This CDR3 has 15 residues. The junction had 7 bases not matched to a gene; V was cut back by 5 bases and J by 7 bases. The CDR3 reads CASSVLAGGRNEQFF. CDR3 nucleotide sequence: TGTGCCAGTAGTGTCCTAGCGGGAGGACGAAATGAGCAGTTCTTC.

This chain links TRBV11-2 with TRBJ2-7, with 11 positions matching TRBD2. The CDR3 extends over 17 amino acids. Germline loops: CDR1 SGHAT, CDR2 FQNNGV. J was trimmed by 1 base and V by 4 bases; bases with no gene match: 9. CDR3 protein: CASSSSGASGGSYEQYF. The CDR3 DNA reads TGTGCCAGCAGCTCCTCCGGGGCTAGCGGGGGGTCCTACGAGCAGTACTTC.